The clone carrying this TCR beta chain has just one count. The germline CDR1 and CDR2 sequences are SNHLY and FYNNEI. The CDR3 has 10 residues. Trimming cost V 8 bases and J 10 bases, with 9 bases left between them. This sample stems from a study of blood T cell repertoires in COVID-19. Background on the study: The cDNA or gDNA used as material had been derived from T cells, B-cell-depleted T cells, or PBMCs.

Authors' data handling: Reference gene primer amplification in the assay estimated nucleated cell counts. Profiled with immunoSEQ multiplex PCR; TCRdb holds only in-frame clones, not every one. That table furnishes V, J and clone size, whereas the DNA furnished D and trimming. The data show about 250,000 clones, with 75% to 90% seen just once and about 6.9% held by the top ten. This clonotype was obtained from a woman aged 25 to 45 with acute COVID-19. This chain links TRBV2 with TRBJ2-4; no reliable D call. Sample: PBMCs or T cells enriched from blood (not recorded which). CDR3 region: CASRNKIQYF. Here the CDR3 DNA reads TGTGCCAGCCGAAACAAAATTCAGTACTTC.